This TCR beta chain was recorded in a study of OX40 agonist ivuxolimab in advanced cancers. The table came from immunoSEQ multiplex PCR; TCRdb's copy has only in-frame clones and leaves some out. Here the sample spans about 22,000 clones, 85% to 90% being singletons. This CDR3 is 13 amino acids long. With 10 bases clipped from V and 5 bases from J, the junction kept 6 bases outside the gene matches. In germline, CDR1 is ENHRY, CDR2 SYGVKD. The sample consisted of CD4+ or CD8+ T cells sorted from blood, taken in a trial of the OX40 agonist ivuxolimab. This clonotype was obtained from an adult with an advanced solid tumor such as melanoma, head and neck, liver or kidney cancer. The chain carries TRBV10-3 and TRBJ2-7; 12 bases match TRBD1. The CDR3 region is CATGTGGSDEQYF. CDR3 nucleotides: TGTGCCACCGGGACAGGGGGCTCGGACGAGCAGTACTTC.